Below, one T cell receptor beta chain is given with its context. V dropped 7 bases and J dropped 4 bases, with 19 bases sitting between them. CDR1 and CDR2 (germline): SGHTA, FQGNSA. The CDR3 has 15 amino acids. Survey-level immunoSEQ sequencing profiled the TCR beta repertoire. Some clones are missing from TCRdb's copy, which holds only in-frame ones; the method was immunoSEQ multiplex PCR. The table has about 50,000 clones, more than 80% seen once; the top ten hold roughly 10%. Sequences were obtained from PBMCs. This TCR derives from a middle-aged man with rheumatoid arthritis. V and J are TRBV7-2 and TRBJ1-1; D is undetermined. The DNA of the CDR3 is TGTGCCAGCACTCTCTGGAGCGACATTTCCACTGAAGCTTTCTTT. Its protein is CASTLWSDISTEAFF.